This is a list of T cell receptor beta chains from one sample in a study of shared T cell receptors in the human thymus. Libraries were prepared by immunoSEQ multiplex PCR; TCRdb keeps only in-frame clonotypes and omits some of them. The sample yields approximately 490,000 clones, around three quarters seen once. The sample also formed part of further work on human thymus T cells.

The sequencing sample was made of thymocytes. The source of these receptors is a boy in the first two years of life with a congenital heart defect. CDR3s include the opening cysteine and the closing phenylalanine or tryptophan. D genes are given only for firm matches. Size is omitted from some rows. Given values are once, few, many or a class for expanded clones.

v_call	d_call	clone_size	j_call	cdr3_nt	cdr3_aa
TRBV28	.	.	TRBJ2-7	TGTGCCAGCAGTTTAGAGGTCCTCTACGAGCAGTACTTC	CASSLEVLYEQYF
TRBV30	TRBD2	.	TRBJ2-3	TGTGCCTGGAGCCATCGACCGGGACTAGCAAGCACAGATACGCAGTATTTT	CAWSHRPGLASTDTQYF
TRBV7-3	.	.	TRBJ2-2	TGTGCCAGCAGCCCAAGCCCCGGGGAGCTGTTTTTT	CASSPSPGELFF
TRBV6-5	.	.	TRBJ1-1	TGTGCCAGCAGCTACGGGCCCCACGCTGAAGCTTTCTTT	CASSYGPHAEAFF
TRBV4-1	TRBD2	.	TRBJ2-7	TGCGCCAGCAGCCGGGGACTAGCGGGTGCCTACGAGCAGTACTTC	CASSRGLAGAYEQYF
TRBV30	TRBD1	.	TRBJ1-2	TGTGCCTGGGAGACAGGGTACTATGGCTACACCTTC	CAWETGYYGYTF
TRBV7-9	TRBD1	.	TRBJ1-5	TGTGCCAGCAGCTTAGGTGGACAGGATAGCAATCAGCCCCAGCATTTT	CASSLGGQDSNQPQHF
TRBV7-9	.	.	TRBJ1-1	TGTGCCAGCAGCTCTACGGGGGGGATAAACCTCCCGAACACTGAAGCTTTCTTT	CASSSTGGINLPNTEAFF
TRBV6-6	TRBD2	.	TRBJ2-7	TGTACTCTAGCGGGAGGGCCGGAGGTGGAGCAGTACTTC	CTLAGGPEVEQYF
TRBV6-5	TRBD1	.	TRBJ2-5	TGTGCCAGCAGTTACACGGGGCAACAGGGGCAAGAGACCCAGTACTTC	CASSYTGQQGQETQYF
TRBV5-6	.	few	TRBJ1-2	TGTGCCAGCAGCTCGGAAGCGGGGTGGAGAATTTTGAGGGGCTACACCTTC	CASSSEAGWRILRGYTF
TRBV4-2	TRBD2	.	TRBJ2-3	TGTGCCAGCAGCCAAGGAAGGGACTACGGCACAGATACGCAGTATTTT	CASSQGRDYGTDTQYF
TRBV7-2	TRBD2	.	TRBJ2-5	TGTGCCAGCGTAGGAGCGGGAGAGGCCCAGGAGACCCAGTACTTC	CASVGAGEAQETQYF
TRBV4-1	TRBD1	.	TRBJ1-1	TGCGCCAGCAGCCCTTCAGCCCAGGGGGACACTGAAGCTTTCTTT	CASSPSAQGDTEAFF
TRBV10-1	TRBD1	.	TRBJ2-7	TGCGCCAGCAACCCAGGGGGAGCGTTCGAGCAGTACTTC	CASNPGGAFEQYF
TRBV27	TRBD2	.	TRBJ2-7	TGTGCCAGCAGTTCCCCGGAAACTAGCGGGCCCTACGAGCAGTACTTC	CASSSPETSGPYEQYF
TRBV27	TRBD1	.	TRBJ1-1	TGTGCCAGCAGTTCGAAACGGACAGGGGGCGGTAAGACTGAAGCTTTCTTT	CASSSKRTGGGKTEAFF
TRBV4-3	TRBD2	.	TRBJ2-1	TGCGCCAGCAGCCAAGCGGGACTAGCCCACAATGAGCAGTTCTTC	CASSQAGLAHNEQFF
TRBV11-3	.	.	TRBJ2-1	TGTGCCAGCAGCTCCTGGTCGGGAGACCCCTACAATGAGCAGTTCTTC	CASSSWSGDPYNEQFF
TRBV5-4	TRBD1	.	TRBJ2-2	TGTGCCAGCAGCGTGACAGGGGACACCCCTCCGAACACCGGGGAGCTGTTTTTT	CASSVTGDTPPNTGELFF
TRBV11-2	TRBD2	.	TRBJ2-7	TGTGCCAGCAGCTTAGGACAAATAGCGGGAGAGAGCTACGAGCAGTACTTC	CASSLGQIAGESYEQYF
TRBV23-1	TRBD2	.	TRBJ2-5	TGCGCCAGCAGTCAATCGACTAGCGGGAGGGCCTATGTCGAGACCCAGTACTTC	CASSQSTSGRAYVETQYF
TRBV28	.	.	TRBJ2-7	TGTGCCAGCAGGAGCTTGGACGAGCAGTACTTC	CASRSLDEQYF
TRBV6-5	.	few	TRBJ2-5	TGTGCCAGCAGTTACCGAGAGACCCAGTACTTC	CASSYRETQYF
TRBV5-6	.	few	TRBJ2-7	TGTGCCAGCAGCGACTTGAGGGCTAGCGAACGCCTCTACGAGCAGTACTTC	CASSDLRASERLYEQYF
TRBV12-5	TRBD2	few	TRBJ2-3	TGTGCTAGTGTCTCCCCTATAGCGGGAGGGTATAGGACAGATACGCAGTATTTT	CASVSPIAGGYRTDTQYF
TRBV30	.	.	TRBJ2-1	TGTGCCTGGAGTGTACGGGGGAATGAGCAGTTCTTC	CAWSVRGNEQFF
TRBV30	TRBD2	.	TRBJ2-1	TGTGCCTGGAGTGTACGGCGGGAGGATGAGCAGTTCTTC	CAWSVRREDEQFF
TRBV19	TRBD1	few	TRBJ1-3	TGTGCCAGTAGTCCCGACAGGGGGTCTGGAAACACCATATATTTT	CASSPDRGSGNTIYF
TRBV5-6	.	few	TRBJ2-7	TGTGCCAGCAGCTCCAGGCACGAGCAGTACTTC	CASSSRHEQYF
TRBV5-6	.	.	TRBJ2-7	TGTGCCAGCACCAAAACGACCGGGAAGAACTCCTACGAGCAGTACTTC	CASTKTTGKNSYEQYF
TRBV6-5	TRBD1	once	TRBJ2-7	TGTGCCAGCAGTCGACAGGGGATTCAGTCCTACGAGCAGTACTTC	CASSRQGIQSYEQYF